The 5 T cell receptor beta chains presented below share a single source sample, sequenced in a study of blood T cell repertoires in COVID-19. This table comes from immunoSEQ multiplex PCR, and its TCRdb copy is limited to in-frame clones, with some not included. The repertoire consists of roughly 190,000 clones, with 65% to 85% occurring once and the leading ten covering under 3.5%. Source material: peripheral blood. The receptors come from a man between 45 and 60 years old with active or convalescent COVID-19.

This clone showed up just a few times. The chain employs TRBV2 and TRBJ1-2, with 10 nucleotides matching TRBD1. V lost 7 bases to trimming and J lost 7 bases; unmatched junction nucleotides: 6. The CDR3 has 13 amino acids. From germline, CDR1 is SNHLY and CDR2 FYNNEI. CDR3 nucleotides: TGTGCCAGCACCGGGACAGGGGTTCGTGGCTACACCTTC. It is translated as CASTGTGVRGYTF.

This clone was found once. The chain couples TRBV4-1 to TRBJ1-4; a weak D match, TRBD1 (6 bases). V lost 0 bases and J 7 bases, leaving 15 bases between the germline ends. CDR1 MGHRA and CDR2 YSYEKL come from the germline V gene. The CDR3 spans 16 residues. The CDR3 region has the DNA TGCGCCAGCAGCCAAGATACAGGGACGGGTTTTGAAAAACTGTTTTTT. Protein product: CASSQDTGTGFEKLFF.

The chain joins TRBV6-5 to TRBJ1-5; TRBD1 matches at 9 bases. The CDR3 extends over 14 amino acids. The junction had 6 bases not matched to a gene; V was cut back by 6 bases and J by 6 bases. Germline values: CDR1 MNHEY, CDR2 SVGAGI. The CDR3 DNA is TGTGCCAGCAGCCAAGGGACAGGGCCTCAGCCCCAGCATTTT. The encoded protein is CASSQGTGPQPQHF.

This clone has only one observation. For the CDR3, the DNA is TGTGCCTGGAGTGCCACCCACAGGGGGCAGACTGAAGCTTTCTTT. It encodes CAWSATHRGQTEAFF. The gene calls are TRBV30 and TRBJ1-1, with 9 bases matching TRBD1. V gave up 1 base and J gave up 5 bases; unmatched junction bases: 8. Germline CDR1 GTSNPN, CDR2 SVGIG (reference sequence). This CDR3 is built from 15 residues.

The chain links TRBV10-3 to TRBJ1-6, with D unclear. The CDR3 has 14 residues. V was pared by 4 bases and J by 7 bases, with 11 bases between. The V gene's germline CDR1 is ENHRY and CDR2 SYGVKD. CDR3 amino acids: CAISGSLNNSPLHF. In DNA, the CDR3 is TGTGCCATCAGTGGATCACTGAACAATTCACCCCTCCACTTT.